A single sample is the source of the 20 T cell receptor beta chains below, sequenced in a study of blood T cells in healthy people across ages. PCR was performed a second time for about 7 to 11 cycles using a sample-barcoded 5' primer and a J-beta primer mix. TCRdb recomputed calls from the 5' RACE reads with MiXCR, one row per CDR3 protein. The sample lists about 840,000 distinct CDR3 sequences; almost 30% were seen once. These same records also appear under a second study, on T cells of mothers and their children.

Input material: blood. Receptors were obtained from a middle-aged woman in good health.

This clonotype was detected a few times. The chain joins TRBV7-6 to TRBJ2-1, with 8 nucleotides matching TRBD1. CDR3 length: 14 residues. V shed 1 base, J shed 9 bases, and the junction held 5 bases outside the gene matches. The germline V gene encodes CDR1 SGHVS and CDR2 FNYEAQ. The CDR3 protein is CASSLVQGASEQFF. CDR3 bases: TGTGCCAGCAGCTTAGTCCAGGGGGCGAGTGAGCAGTTCTTC.

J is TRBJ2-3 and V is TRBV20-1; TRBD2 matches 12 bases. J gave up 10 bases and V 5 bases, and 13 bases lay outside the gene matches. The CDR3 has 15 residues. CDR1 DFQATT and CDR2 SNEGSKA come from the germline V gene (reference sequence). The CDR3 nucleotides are TGCAGTGCTGCAGGGGGGCTAGCGGGGGGGCCTCCGCAGTATTTT. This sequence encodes CSAAGGLAGGPPQYF.

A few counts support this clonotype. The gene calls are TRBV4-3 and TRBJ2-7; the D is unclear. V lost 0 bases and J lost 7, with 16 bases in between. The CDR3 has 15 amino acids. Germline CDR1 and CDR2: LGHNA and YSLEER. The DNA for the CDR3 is TGCGCCAGCAGCCAAGATTATCGTAAAACGAGGGAGCAGTACTTC. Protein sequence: CASSQDYRKTREQYF.

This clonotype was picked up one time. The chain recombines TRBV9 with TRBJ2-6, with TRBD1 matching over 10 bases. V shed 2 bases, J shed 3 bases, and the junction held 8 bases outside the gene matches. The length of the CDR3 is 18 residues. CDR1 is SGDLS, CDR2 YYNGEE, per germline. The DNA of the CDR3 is TGTGCCAGCAGCGTCCGGGACAGGGGTAAGATTGGGGCCAACGTCCTGACTTTC. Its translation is CASSVRDRGKIGANVLTF.

DNA for the CDR3: TGTGCCAGCAGTCGTTACCTAGCGGGCACAGATACGCAGTATTTT. Translating it yields CASSRYLAGTDTQYF. The chain is built from TRBV12-3 or TRBV12-4 and TRBJ2-3; 7 bases are shared with TRBD2. V lost 5 bases to trimming and J lost 1 base; unmatched junction nucleotides: 6. CDR3 length: 15 residues.

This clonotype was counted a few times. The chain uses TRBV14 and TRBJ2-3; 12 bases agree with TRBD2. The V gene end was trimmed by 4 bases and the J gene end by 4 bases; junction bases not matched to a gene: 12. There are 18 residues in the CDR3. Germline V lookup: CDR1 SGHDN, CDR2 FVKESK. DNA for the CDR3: TGTGCCAGCAGCCCTAACTTCGGACTAGCGGGGACAGCAGATACGCAGTATTTT. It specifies CASSPNFGLAGTADTQYF.

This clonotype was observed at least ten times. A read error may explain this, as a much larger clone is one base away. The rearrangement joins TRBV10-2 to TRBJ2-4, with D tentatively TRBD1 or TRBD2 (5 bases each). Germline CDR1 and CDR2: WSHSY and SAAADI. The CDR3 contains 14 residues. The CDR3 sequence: CASRESGTKNIQYF. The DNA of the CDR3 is TGCGCCAGCAGGGAGTCCGGGACGAAAAACATTCAGTACTTC.

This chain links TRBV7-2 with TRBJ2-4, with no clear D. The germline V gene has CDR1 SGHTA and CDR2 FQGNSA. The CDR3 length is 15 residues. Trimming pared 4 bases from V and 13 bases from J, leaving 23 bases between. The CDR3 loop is CASSSQIISYYEQYF. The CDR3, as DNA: TGTGCCAGCAGCTCCCAGATAATCTCCTACTATGAGCAGTACTTC.

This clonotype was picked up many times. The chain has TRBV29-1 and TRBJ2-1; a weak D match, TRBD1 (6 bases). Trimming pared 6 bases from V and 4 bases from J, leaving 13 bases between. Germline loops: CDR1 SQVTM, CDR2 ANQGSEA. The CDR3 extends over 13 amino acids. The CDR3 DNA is TGCAGCGTCGTTCCTCAGGGGTACAATGAGCAGTTCTTC. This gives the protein CSVVPQGYNEQFF.

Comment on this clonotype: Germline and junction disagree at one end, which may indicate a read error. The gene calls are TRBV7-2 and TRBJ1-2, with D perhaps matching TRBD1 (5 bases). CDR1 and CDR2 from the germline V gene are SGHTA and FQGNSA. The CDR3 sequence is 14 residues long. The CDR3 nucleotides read TGTGCCGGCAGCTTTGCAGGGACGGACTATGGCTACACCTTC. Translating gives CAGSFAGTDYGYTF.

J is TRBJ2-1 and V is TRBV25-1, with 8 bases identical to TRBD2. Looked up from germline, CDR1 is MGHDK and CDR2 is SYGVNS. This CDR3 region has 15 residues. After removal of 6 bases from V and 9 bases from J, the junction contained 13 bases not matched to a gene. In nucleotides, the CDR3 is TGTGCCAGCAGCGACCACCCCGGGACTAGTGGTGAGCAGTTCTTC. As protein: CASSDHPGTSGEQFF.

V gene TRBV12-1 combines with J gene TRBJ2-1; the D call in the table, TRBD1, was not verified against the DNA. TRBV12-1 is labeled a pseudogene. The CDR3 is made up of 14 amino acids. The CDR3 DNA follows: TGTGCCAGCAGCGGTGGGACAGTTTACAATGAGCAGTTCTTC. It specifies CASSGGTVYNEQFF.

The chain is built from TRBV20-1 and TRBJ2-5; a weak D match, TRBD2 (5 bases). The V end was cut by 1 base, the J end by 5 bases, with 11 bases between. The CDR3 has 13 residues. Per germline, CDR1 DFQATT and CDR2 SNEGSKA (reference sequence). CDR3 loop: CSARVASRETQYF. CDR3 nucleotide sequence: TGCAGTGCTAGAGTGGCTAGCCGTGAGACCCAGTACTTC.

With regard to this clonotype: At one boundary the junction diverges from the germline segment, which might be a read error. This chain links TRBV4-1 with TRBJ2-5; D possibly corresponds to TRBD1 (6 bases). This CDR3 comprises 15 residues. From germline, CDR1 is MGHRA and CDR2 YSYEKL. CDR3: CASGQFRGGQETQYF. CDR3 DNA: TGCGCCAGCGGCCAGTTCAGGGGCGGGCAAGAGACCCAGTACTTC.

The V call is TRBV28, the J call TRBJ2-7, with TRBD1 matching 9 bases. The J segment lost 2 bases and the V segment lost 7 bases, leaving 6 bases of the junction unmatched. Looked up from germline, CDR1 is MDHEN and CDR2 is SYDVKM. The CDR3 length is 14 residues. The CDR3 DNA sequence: TGTGCCAGCACCCCGACAGGGGGTCCCTACGAGCAGTACTTC. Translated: CASTPTGGPYEQYF.

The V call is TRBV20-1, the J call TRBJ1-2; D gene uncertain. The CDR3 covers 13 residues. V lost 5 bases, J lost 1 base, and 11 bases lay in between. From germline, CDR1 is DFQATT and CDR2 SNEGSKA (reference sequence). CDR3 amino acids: CSAQRAGNYGYTF. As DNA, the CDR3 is TGCAGTGCTCAGAGGGCTGGTAACTATGGCTACACCTTC.

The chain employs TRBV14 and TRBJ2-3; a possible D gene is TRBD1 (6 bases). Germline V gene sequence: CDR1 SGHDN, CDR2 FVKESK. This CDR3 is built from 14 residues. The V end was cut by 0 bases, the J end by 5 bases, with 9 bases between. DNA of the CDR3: TGTGCCAGCAGCCAAGAATCAGGGGAAGATACGCAGTATTTT. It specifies CASSQESGEDTQYF.

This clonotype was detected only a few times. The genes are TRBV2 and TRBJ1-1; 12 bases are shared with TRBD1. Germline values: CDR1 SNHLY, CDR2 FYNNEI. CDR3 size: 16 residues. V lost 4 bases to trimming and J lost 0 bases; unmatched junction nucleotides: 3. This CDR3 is CASSGGQGAMNTEAFF. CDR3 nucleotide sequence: TGTGCCAGCAGTGGGGGACAGGGGGCGATGAACACTGAAGCTTTCTTT.

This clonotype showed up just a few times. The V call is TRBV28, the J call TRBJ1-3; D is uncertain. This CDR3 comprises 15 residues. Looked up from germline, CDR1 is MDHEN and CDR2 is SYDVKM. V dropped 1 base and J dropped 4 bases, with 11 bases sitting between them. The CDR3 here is CASSLFQASGNTIYF. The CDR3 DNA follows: TGTGCCAGCAGTTTATTTCAGGCCTCAGGAAACACCATATATTTT. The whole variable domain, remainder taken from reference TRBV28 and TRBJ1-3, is DVKVTQSSRYLVKRTGEKVFLECVQDMDHENMFWYRQDPGLGLRLIYFSYDVKMKEKGDIPEGYSVSREKKERFSLILESASTNQTSMYLCASSLFQASGNTIYFGEGSWLTVV.

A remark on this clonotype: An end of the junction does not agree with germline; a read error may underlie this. The CDR3 bases are TGTGCTAGCAGCTTGACTCTCAACTCCTACAATGAGCAGTACTTC. Translated: CASSLTLNSYNEQYF. The chain is built from TRBV7-7 and TRBJ2-7; D gene ambiguous. CDR3 length: 15 amino acids. Germline assignment: CDR1 SSHAT and CDR2 FNYEAQ (reference sequence).